This T cell receptor beta chain emerged from a study of T cell responses to AZD1222 COVID-19 vaccine. This CDR3 contains 12 residues. Germline V CDR1 and CDR2: PRHDT, FYEKMQ (reference sequence). Trimming cost V 5 bases and J 4 bases, with 7 bases left between them. As concerns this clone: What it binds is not known.

The repertoire was sequenced with immunoSEQ multiplex PCR; TCRdb's copy has only in-frame clones and lacks some. The sample holds about 110,000 clones, roughly 90% seen once. Whole-study results and caveats: In a largely white British group with more females than males, clonal diversity was possibly underestimated. Sampled repertoires all dated from after the peak T cell response. Regions 160-218 and 743-854 dominated among vaccine-associated CD4 TCRs spanning spike.

The TCR originated in an adult in good health. Sequencing used peripheral blood, obtained on day 0 of AZD1222 vaccination. The chain employs TRBV13 and TRBJ2-3, with D possibly called TRBD1 or TRBD2 (5 bases each). The CDR3: CASSPGPDTQYF. As DNA, the CDR3 is TGTGCCAGCAGCCCGGGACCAGATACGCAGTATTTT.